One and the same sample provided the 12 T cell receptor beta chains below, sequenced in a study of T cells in localized non-small cell lung cancer. Method: immunoSEQ multiplex PCR; TCRdb's copy keeps in-frame clones and lacks some. The sample carries about 24,000 clones, about 80% recorded once. The sequences come from PBMCs, collected before any cancer treatment. The source of these receptors is a man aged 40-75 years with stage II lung adenocarcinoma.

The chain combines TRBV6-1 with TRBJ1-1; D gene unclear. From germline, CDR1 is MNHNS and CDR2 SASEGT. The CDR3 consists of 15 residues. V was trimmed by 1 base and J by 2 bases, leaving 11 bases between them. For the CDR3, the DNA is TGTGCCAGCAGTGAAGGTAGCAGAATAAACACTGAAGCTTTCTTT. Protein: CASSEGSRINTEAFF.

The chain uses TRBV5-1 and TRBJ2-5; 13 positions agree with TRBD2. From germline, CDR1 is SGHRS and CDR2 YFSETQ. The ends lost 5 bases at V and 3 bases at J; junction bases unmatched: 4. There are 15 residues in the CDR3. CDR3 DNA: TGCGCCAGCAGTGCCGGGACTAGCGGGAAAGAGACCCAGTACTTC. Protein sequence: CASSAGTSGKETQYF.

The V and J genes are TRBV7-9 and TRBJ2-2, with 7 bases lining up with TRBD1. J lost 7 bases, V lost 8 bases, and 16 bases had no gene match. The CDR3 length is 16 residues. CDR1 and CDR2 (germline): SEHNR, FQNEAQ (reference sequence). DNA for the CDR3: TGTGCCAGCGCTCCCAGGGAGACAGGGTTCTACGGGGAGCTGTTTTTT. This codes for CASAPRETGFYGELFF.

This chain connects TRBV30 to TRBJ2-1, with D possibly being TRBD1 (6 bases). The V gene lost 5 bases and the J gene lost 7 bases, with 30 bases spanning the gap. The CDR3 spans 18 residues. Germline V CDR1 and CDR2: GTSNPN, SVGIG (reference sequence). The CDR3 reads CAWDARDTDLYLGNEQFF. CDR3 nucleotides: TGTGCCTGGGATGCCCGGGACACGGACCTTTATCTGGGGAATGAGCAGTTCTTC.

The genes are TRBV18 and TRBJ1-3; a weak D match, TRBD1 (6 bases). V was shortened by 0 bases and J by 0 bases, with 15 bases between the two germline ends. The CDR3 spans 18 residues. Germline CDR1 and CDR2: KGHSH and LQKENI. This CDR3 is CASSPPGRRGGSGNTIYF. CDR3 in DNA: TGTGCCAGCTCACCACCTGGTCGCAGGGGAGGCTCTGGAAACACCATATATTTT.

This chain connects TRBV2 to TRBJ2-2; 8 nucleotides align to TRBD1. The CDR3 consists of 15 residues. Trimming cost V 5 bases and J 0 bases; bases outside gene matches: 2. In germline, CDR1 is SNHLY, CDR2 FYNNEI. The DNA for the CDR3 is TGTGCCAGCAGTCGACAGGGGCCGAACACCGGGGAGCTGTTTTTT. It translates to CASSRQGPNTGELFF.

The rearrangement uses TRBV4-1 and TRBJ2-7, with a weak D call TRBD2 (6 bases). This CDR3 comprises 13 residues. CDR1 MGHRA and CDR2 YSYEKL come from the germline V gene. V lost 5 bases to trimming and J lost 0 bases, with 8 bases between them. Here the CDR3 DNA reads TGCGCCAGCAGCGGGGGGTACTCCTACGAGCAGTACTTC. Protein product: CASSGGYSYEQYF.

This clone was counted only a few times. V and J are TRBV6-4 and TRBJ2-3, with 7 nucleotides matching TRBD2. Trimming removed 6 bases from V and 2 bases from J; junction bases left unmatched: 8. CDR3 size: 15 residues. The V gene's germline CDR1 is MRHNA and CDR2 SNTAGT. CDR3 DNA sequence: TGTGCCAGCAGCAAGGGTAGCGGGCACACAGATACGCAGTATTTT. Amino acids: CASSKGSGHTDTQYF.

The chain couples TRBV4-2 to TRBJ1-1, with 7 bases aligning to TRBD1. CDR1 is LGHNA and CDR2 is YNFKEQ in the germline V gene. Trimming took 3 bases from V and 2 from J; bases not matched to a gene: 9. The CDR3 totals 16 residues. CDR3 bases: TGTGCCAGCAGCCATGATCCTGGGACAGCAAACACTGAAGCTTTCTTT. This sequence encodes CASSHDPGTANTEAFF.

The chain uses TRBV30 and TRBJ1-1; D gene ambiguous. The CDR3 runs 12 residues. Germline CDR1 reads GTSNPN; CDR2 reads SVGIG (reference sequence). The germline V and J ends were trimmed by 2 bases and 2 bases, with 6 bases remaining between them. The CDR3 sequence: CAWSLLNTEAFF. CDR3 DNA: TGTGCCTGGAGTCTCTTAAACACTGAAGCTTTCTTT.

The chain recombines TRBV19 with TRBJ1-1; D gene unclear. CDR3 length equals 14 residues. CDR1 and CDR2 (germline): LNHDA, SQIVND (reference sequence). Trimming removed 7 bases from V and 6 bases from J, with 18 bases in between. In nucleotides, the CDR3 is TGTGCCAGTATTAGAGGTATGGGCGTCTCTGAAGCTTTCTTT. It translates to CASIRGMGVSEAFF.

The gene calls are TRBV2 and TRBJ2-1; D perhaps matches TRBD2 (6 bases). Trimming removed 4 bases at V and 6 bases at J, with 10 bases between. The CDR3 has 13 residues. Germline loops: CDR1 SNHLY, CDR2 FYNNEI. CDR3 sequence (DNA): TGTGCCAGCAGTGGGCAGGGACTCAATGAGCAGTTCTTC. Amino acids: CASSGQGLNEQFF. The entire variable domain, with the rest obtained from reference TRBV2 and TRBJ2-1, is as follows: EPEVTQTPSHQVTQMGQEVILRCVPISNHLYFYWYRQILGQKVEFLVSFYNNEISEKSEIFDDQFSVERPDGSNFTLKIRSTKLEDSAMYFCASSGQGLNEQFFGPGTRLTVL.